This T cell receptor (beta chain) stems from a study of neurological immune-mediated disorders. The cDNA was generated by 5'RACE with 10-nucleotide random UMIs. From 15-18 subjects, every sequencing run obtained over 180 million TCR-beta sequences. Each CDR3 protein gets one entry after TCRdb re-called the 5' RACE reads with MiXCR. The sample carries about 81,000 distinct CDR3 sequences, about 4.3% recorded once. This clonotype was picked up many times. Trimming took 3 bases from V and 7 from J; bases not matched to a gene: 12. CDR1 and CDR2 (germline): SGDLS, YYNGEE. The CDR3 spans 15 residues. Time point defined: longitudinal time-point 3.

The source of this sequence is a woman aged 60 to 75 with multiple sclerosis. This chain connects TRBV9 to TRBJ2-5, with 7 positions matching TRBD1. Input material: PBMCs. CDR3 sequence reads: CASSGRDSVSGTQYF. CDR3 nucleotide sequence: TGTGCCAGCAGCGGCCGGGACAGTGTGTCAGGGACCCAGTACTTC.